This T cell receptor beta chain emerged from a study of blood T cell repertoires in COVID-19 (dated by TCRdb to the early 2020s). General notes on the study: Collaborator samples came from the United States, Italy and Spain and covered acute and convalescent phases of COVID-19. The prospective study material was composed of cDNA or gDNA derived from T cells, B-cell-depleted T cells, or PBMCs. Subjects who had been exposed to COVID-19, were actively infected with it, or had recovered from it provided the deeply sampled blood TCRbeta repertoires that made up the dataset. The repertoires were released in a freely available public database meant as a resource for research on the immune response to SARS-CoV-2. The samples were drawn from two sources: the first 160 participants of the ongoing ImmuneRACE study, and approximately 1,300 subjects contributed by 6 global collaborators. The sample metadata nearly always contained a de-identified subject ID, COVID-19 status, age in years and sex. Where HLA class I and class II types were available, the types were taken from metadata supplied by the sample provider, not from assay-based typing. Findings and caveats that apply to the study as a whole: The amount of clinical and demographic metadata varied by source and participant and was provided uncurated.

TCRbeta CDR3 regions were amplified from genomic DNA using the immunoSEQ Assay, a bias-controlled multiplex PCR. Turning to the authors' computational methods: Nucleated cell counts per sample were estimated from amplification of reference gene primers within the assay. Sequence reads were collapsed and filtered to measure the absolute abundance of every unique TCRbeta CDR3 rearrangement. For each sample, productive Simpson clonality was calculated by taking the square root of Simpson's diversity index across productive rearrangements. TCRdb limited this immuneACCESS table to in-frame rearrangements with V and J called. A share of clones is missing; checked studies link under half to unresolved V genes, and the rest is unexplained. From that table come the V and J calls and clone size; the DNA was used to work out D and trimming. The sample table records 120,000 or so clones; more than 80% of these occur just once. The leading ten clones occupy approximately 4.3% of the sample.

Reading the germline V gene gives CDR1 MRHNA and CDR2 SNTAGT. V is clipped by 4 bases and J by 6 bases, and the sequence between their germline boundaries is 19 bases long. The CDR3 numbers 17 residues from cysteine through phenylalanine. The retained sequence is limited to the CDR3, 51 bases, with the frame set at the first base. Whole blood was collected in K2EDTA tubes by collaborating institutions according to the institutions' own protocols. For TCRbeta analysis, collaborators shipped samples in one of three forms: frozen whole blood, isolated PBMCs, or DNA extracted from either of those sample types. A note on this clone: It has no known antigen specificity. Base qualities are not provided; no much larger clone lies one nucleotide away.

This sequence originates from a man aged 35-49 years with acute or convalescent COVID-19. The source material was peripheral blood. The sequence is built from TRBV6-4 and TRBJ1-6; TRBD1 could be the D gene, as 5 bases match. For the CDR3, the sequence is CASSVHTAGEGNSPLHF. The nucleotide sequence is TGTGCCAGCAGTGTCCATACGGCGGGGGAGGGTAATTCACCCCTCCACTTT.